Listed here are 5 T cell receptor beta chains from one sample, sequenced in a study of CD8 T cells in ankylosing spondylitis. TCRdb re-derived calls from the 5' RACE reads in MiXCR, one entry per CDR3 protein. The data show 250,000 to 350,000 distinct CDR3 sequences, 15% to 20% seen once. The source material was blood, either unsorted or a sorted T cell fraction (not recorded which). The receptor source for this set is a male donor with ankylosing spondylitis or in good health (not recorded which).

This clonotype was found a few times. CDR3 in DNA: TGCGCCAGCAGCTTGGGATCCGGGGGGAACACCATATATTTT. This encodes CASSLGSGGNTIYF. V usage is TRBV5-1 and J usage is TRBJ1-3; D is possibly TRBD1 (5 bases). V shed 0 bases and J shed 7 bases, with 11 bases lying between them. The CDR3 runs 14 residues. The germline V gene has CDR1 SGHRS and CDR2 YFSETQ.

The chain uses TRBV5-1 and TRBJ2-1; 11 bases agree with TRBD2. The CDR3 runs 14 residues. The germline V gene has CDR1 SGHRS and CDR2 YFSETQ. Unmatched junction bases numbered 4, after V lost 3 bases and J lost 8 bases. The DNA for the CDR3 is TGCGCCAGCAGCTATAGCGGGGGGGGCGATGAGCAGTTCTTC. It codes for CASSYSGGGDEQFF.

This clonotype was found a few times. The V and J genes are TRBV5-1 and TRBJ2-1; no definite D call. This CDR3 is 14 amino acids long. V lost 2 bases to trimming and J lost 4 bases, with 10 bases between them. Germline lookup yields CDR1 SGHRS and CDR2 YFSETQ. The CDR3 loop is CASSFPDNYNEQFF. Here the CDR3 DNA reads TGCGCCAGCAGCTTCCCAGACAATTACAATGAGCAGTTCTTC.

The genes are TRBV5-1 and TRBJ2-7; 7 bases fit TRBD1. With V trimmed by 3 bases and J by 2 bases, 5 bases remained unmatched. CDR3 size: 14 residues. Germline V gene sequence: CDR1 SGHRS, CDR2 YFSETQ. The CDR3 is CASSYGTETYEQYV. The DNA for the CDR3 is TGCGCCAGCAGCTACGGGACAGAGACCTACGAGCAGTACGTC.

J is TRBJ1-5 and V is TRBV7-9, with a tentative D call TRBD1 (5 bases). This CDR3 has 13 amino acids. Germline CDR1 is SEHNR and CDR2 is FQNEAQ (reference sequence). DNA of the CDR3: TGTGCAGGAGGGGCGGGGGTCGGACAGCCCCAGCATTTT. It translates to CAGGAGVGQPQHF. The whole variable domain, filled in from reference TRBV7-9 and TRBJ1-5, reads DTGVSQNPRHKITKRGQNVTFRCDPISEHNRLYWYRQTLGQGPEFLTYFQNEAQLEKSRLLSDRFSAERPKGSFSTLEIQRTEQGDSAMYLCAGGAGVGQPQHFGDGTRLSIL.